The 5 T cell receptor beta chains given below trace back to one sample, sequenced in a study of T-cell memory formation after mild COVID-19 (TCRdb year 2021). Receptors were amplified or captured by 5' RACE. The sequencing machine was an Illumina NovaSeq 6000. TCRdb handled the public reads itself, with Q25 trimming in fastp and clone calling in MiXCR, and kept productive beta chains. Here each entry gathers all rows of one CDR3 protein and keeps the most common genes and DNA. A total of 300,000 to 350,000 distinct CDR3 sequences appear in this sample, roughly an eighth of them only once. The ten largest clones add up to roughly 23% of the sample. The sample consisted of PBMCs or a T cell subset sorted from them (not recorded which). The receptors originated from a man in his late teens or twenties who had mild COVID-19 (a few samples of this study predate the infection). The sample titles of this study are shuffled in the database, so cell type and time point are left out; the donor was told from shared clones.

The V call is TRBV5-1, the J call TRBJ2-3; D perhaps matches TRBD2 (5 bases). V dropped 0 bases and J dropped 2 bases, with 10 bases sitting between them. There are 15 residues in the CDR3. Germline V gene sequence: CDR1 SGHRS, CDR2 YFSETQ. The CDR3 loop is CASSLVSSLTDTQYF. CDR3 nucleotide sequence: TGCGCCAGCAGCTTGGTATCTAGCCTCACAGATACGCAGTATTTT.

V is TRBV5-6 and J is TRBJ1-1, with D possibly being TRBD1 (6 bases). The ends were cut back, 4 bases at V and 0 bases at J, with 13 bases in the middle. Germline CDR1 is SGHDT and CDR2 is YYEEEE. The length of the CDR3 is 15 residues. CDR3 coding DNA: TGTGCCAGCAGCCCTTTGGACAGACTGAACACTGAAGCTTTCTTT. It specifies CASSPLDRLNTEAFF.

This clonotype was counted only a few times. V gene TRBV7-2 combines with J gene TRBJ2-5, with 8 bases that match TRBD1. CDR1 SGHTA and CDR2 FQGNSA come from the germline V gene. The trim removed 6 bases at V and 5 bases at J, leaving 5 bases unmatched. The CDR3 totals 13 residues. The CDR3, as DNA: TGTGCCAGCAGTAGACAGGGGACGGAGACCCAGTACTTC. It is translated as CASSRQGTETQYF.

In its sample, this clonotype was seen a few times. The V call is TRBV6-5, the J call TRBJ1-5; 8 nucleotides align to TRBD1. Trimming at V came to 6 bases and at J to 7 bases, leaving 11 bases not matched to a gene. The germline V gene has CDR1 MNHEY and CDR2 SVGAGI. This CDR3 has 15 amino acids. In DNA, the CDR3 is TGTGCCAGCAGCCCCCGGACAGGGAATTTACAGCCCCAGCATTTT. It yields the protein CASSPRTGNLQPQHF.

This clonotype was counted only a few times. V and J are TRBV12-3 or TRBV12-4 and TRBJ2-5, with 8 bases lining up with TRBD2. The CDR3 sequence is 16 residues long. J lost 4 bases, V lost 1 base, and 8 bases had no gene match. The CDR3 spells CASSLDHRGLAETQYF. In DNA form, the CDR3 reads TGTGCCAGCAGTTTAGACCACCGTGGACTAGCAGAGACCCAGTACTTC.